This T cell receptor beta chain was sequenced during a study of CD8+CD57+ T cells in acquired aplastic anemia. V shed 3 bases and J shed 3 bases, with 20 bases lying between them. Per germline, CDR1 DFQATT and CDR2 SNEGSKA (reference sequence). There are 16 residues in the CDR3. The template for TCR beta VDJ and CDR3 sequence profiling was genomic DNA. TCRdb re-derived calls from the reads in MiXCR, one entry per CDR3 protein. Among around 290,000 distinct CDR3 sequences listed, under 60% were seen once. All sequencing subjects had displayed CD8+CD57+ cell expansion on flow cytometry. This TCR derives from a human donor with aplastic anemia. Sequenced: sorted CD4+, CD8+, or CD8+CD57+ T cells (not recorded which) from PBMCs. V usage is TRBV20-1 and J usage is TRBJ1-1; D gene unclear. The CDR3 nucleotides are TGCAGTGCTAGGTCTACGGCAACTCGCCCCGACACTGAAGCTTTCTTT. Its translation is CSARSTATRPDTEAFF.